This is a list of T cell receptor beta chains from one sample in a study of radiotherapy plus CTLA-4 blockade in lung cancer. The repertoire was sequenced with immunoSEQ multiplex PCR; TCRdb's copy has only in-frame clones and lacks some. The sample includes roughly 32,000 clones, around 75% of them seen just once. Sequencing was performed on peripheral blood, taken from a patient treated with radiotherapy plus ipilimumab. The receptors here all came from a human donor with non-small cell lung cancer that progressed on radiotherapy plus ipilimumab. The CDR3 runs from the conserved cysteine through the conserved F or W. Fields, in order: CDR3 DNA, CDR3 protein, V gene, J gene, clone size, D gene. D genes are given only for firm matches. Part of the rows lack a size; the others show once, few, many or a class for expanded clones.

DNA: TGTGCCAGCAGCCAAGGACAGGGTCCCTACGAGCAGTACTTC
CDR3: CASSQGQGPYEQYF
V: TRBV7-3
J: TRBJ2-7
size: .
D: TRBD1

DNA: TGTGCCAGCAGGACAGGGGGCATCTACAATGAGCAGTTCTTC
CDR3: CASRTGGIYNEQFF
V: TRBV2
J: TRBJ2-1
size: .
D: TRBD1

DNA: TGTGCCAGCAGTACAGGGCAGGGCCCCCAAGAGACCCAGTACTTC
CDR3: CASSTGQGPQETQYF
V: TRBV6-5
J: TRBJ2-5
size: .
D: .

DNA: TGCGCCAGCAGCTTGGGACCGCTCGTGCACGGGGAGCTGTTTTTT
CDR3: CASSLGPLVHGELFF
V: TRBV5-1
J: TRBJ2-2
size: .
D: .

DNA: TGTGCCAGCAGCCAGATTGAACTAGCGGGGGCTTTCACAGATACGCAGTATTTT
CDR3: CASSQIELAGAFTDTQYF
V: TRBV9
J: TRBJ2-3
size: few
D: TRBD2

DNA: TGTGCCAGCAGTGAGAAACCCACCGGGGAGCTGTTTTTT
CDR3: CASSEKPTGELFF
V: TRBV2
J: TRBJ2-2
size: .
D: .

DNA: TGTGCCAGCAGCGTAGGTGGGACAGGTGGTAATTCACCCCTCCACTTT
CDR3: CASSVGGTGGNSPLHF
V: TRBV9
J: TRBJ1-6
size: .
D: TRBD1

DNA: TGTGCCAGCAGTGGAGGGGGAGGGGGCTATGGCTACACCTTC
CDR3: CASSGGGGGYGYTF
V: TRBV6-1
J: TRBJ1-2
size: .
D: .

DNA: TGCAGCGTTGAAGTACAATCCAGACCTATGACTGAAGCTTTCTTT
CDR3: CSVEVQSRPMTEAFF
V: TRBV29-1
J: TRBJ1-1
size: once
D: .

DNA: TGTGCCATCAGTGAGTCCCGGGGGTCTGGAAACACCATATATTTT
CDR3: CAISESRGSGNTIYF
V: TRBV10-3
J: TRBJ1-3
size: few
D: .

DNA: TGTGCCAGCAGCTTACGCGGGGCCTCCGGGACCGGGGAGCTGTTTTTT
CDR3: CASSLRGASGTGELFF
V: TRBV11-2
J: TRBJ2-2
size: .
D: .

DNA: TGTGCCAGCAGCGTTAGCGGGAGGCCCACAGATACGCAGTATTTT
CDR3: CASSVSGRPTDTQYF
V: TRBV9
J: TRBJ2-3
size: .
D: TRBD2

DNA: TGTGCCAGCAGCCCGGGGCCGAACCCGACCTACGAGCAGTACTTC
CDR3: CASSPGPNPTYEQYF
V: TRBV9
J: TRBJ2-7
size: once
D: .

DNA: TGTGCCAGCAGCTCCAACAGGGGGCGGGGGAACACTGAAGCTTTCTTT
CDR3: CASSSNRGRGNTEAFF
V: TRBV11-2
J: TRBJ1-1
size: .
D: TRBD1

DNA: TGTGCCAGCAGGAAGGAGTACAATGAGCAGTTCTTC
CDR3: CASRKEYNEQFF
V: TRBV6-1
J: TRBJ2-1
size: .
D: .

DNA: TGTGCCAGCAGTTCCGGGGGTTTGGACACTGAAGCTTTCTTT
CDR3: CASSSGGLDTEAFF
V: TRBV2
J: TRBJ1-1
size: .
D: .

DNA: TGTGCCAGCAGTTTACGCGCGGCCTACAATGAGCAGTTCTTC
CDR3: CASSLRAAYNEQFF
V: TRBV27
J: TRBJ2-1
size: .
D: .

DNA: TGTGCCATCAGTGAGTCCGTAGGGCTCCGGGGGGATGAAGCTTTCTTT
CDR3: CAISESVGLRGDEAFF
V: TRBV10-3
J: TRBJ1-1
size: .
D: .

DNA: TGTGCCACCGGGAGGGACAGGGACGCTGACGAGCAGTACTTC
CDR3: CATGRDRDADEQYF
V: TRBV15
J: TRBJ2-7
size: .
D: TRBD1

DNA: TGTGCCAGCAGTCCCGGATCCTCGGGCTACACCTTC
CDR3: CASSPGSSGYTF
V: TRBV28
J: TRBJ1-2
size: .
D: .

DNA: TGTGCCAGCAGCCCCTTTCCATCGGGACAGGGAGGTTTGGGTAACACCGGGGAGCTGTTTTTT
CDR3: CASSPFPSGQGGLGNTGELFF
V: TRBV9
J: TRBJ2-2
size: .
D: TRBD1

DNA: TGTGCCAGCAGCTTACAGGGGGGAGGGGAGCAGTACTTC
CDR3: CASSLQGGGEQYF
V: TRBV7-2
J: TRBJ2-7
size: few
D: .

DNA: TGTGCCAGTAGTGCCTACAGGGAGGTGTACACTGAAGCTTTCTTT
CDR3: CASSAYREVYTEAFF
V: TRBV19
J: TRBJ1-1
size: few
D: .

DNA: TGCGCCAGCAGCCAAGGGCTACTAGCGGGGGCCGAGGAGCAGTACTTC
CDR3: CASSQGLLAGAEEQYF
V: TRBV4-1
J: TRBJ2-7
size: .
D: TRBD2

DNA: TGCGCCAGCGGCTCCGCGACAGGGGTTGGAAACACCATATATTTT
CDR3: CASGSATGVGNTIYF
V: TRBV10-2
J: TRBJ1-3
size: .
D: TRBD1

DNA: TGCGCCAGCAGTTCCACAGGGGCCGGAAACACTGAAGCTTTCTTT
CDR3: CASSSTGAGNTEAFF
V: TRBV5-1
J: TRBJ1-1
size: .
D: TRBD1

DNA: TGTGCCAGCAAATCAGCGGGTGAAGCTTTCTTT
CDR3: CASKSAGEAFF
V: TRBV2
J: TRBJ1-1
size: .
D: .

DNA: TGTGCCAGCAGCTTAGAGGGGACGGGGTCTGGAAACACCATATATTTT
CDR3: CASSLEGTGSGNTIYF
V: TRBV7-8
J: TRBJ1-3
size: .
D: .

DNA: TGTGCCAGCAGCTTGGGGAGCAATCAGCCCCAGCATTTT
CDR3: CASSLGSNQPQHF
V: TRBV11-1
J: TRBJ1-5
size: .
D: .

DNA: TGTGCCAGCAGCGTAAATGCCCTCTATGTCGATGGCTACACCTTC
CDR3: CASSVNALYVDGYTF
V: TRBV9
J: TRBJ1-2
size: .
D: .

DNA: TGTGCCAGTAGTATCAGCCCTCCGGGACAGTTGGTAGATACGCAGTATTTT
CDR3: CASSISPPGQLVDTQYF
V: TRBV19
J: TRBJ2-3
size: .
D: TRBD1

DNA: TGTGCCAGCACCCGGGGACCCAACTATGAAAAACTGTTTTTT
CDR3: CASTRGPNYEKLFF
V: TRBV2
J: TRBJ1-4
size: .
D: .

DNA: TGTGCCAGCAGTTTTACCCGGGACACCGTGGAGGAAAAACTGTTTTTT
CDR3: CASSFTRDTVEEKLFF
V: TRBV28
J: TRBJ1-4
size: few
D: .

DNA: TGTGCCTGGCACCCCCCCTATCGGGACAGGGACTTTGAAGCTTTCTTT
CDR3: CAWHPPYRDRDFEAFF
V: TRBV30
J: TRBJ1-1
size: few
D: TRBD1

DNA: TGCGCCAGCAGCTTGGACACAGGGTGGGGCACTGAAGCTTTCTTT
CDR3: CASSLDTGWGTEAFF
V: TRBV5-1
J: TRBJ1-1
size: .
D: .

DNA: TGTGCCAGCAGTTACAGGACAGGGGGTAGCAATCAGCCCCAGCATTTT
CDR3: CASSYRTGGSNQPQHF
V: TRBV6-6
J: TRBJ1-5
size: .
D: TRBD1

DNA: TGTGCCAGCAGCTTATATCCCCAAGAGACCCAGTACTTC
CDR3: CASSLYPQETQYF
V: TRBV7-9
J: TRBJ2-5
size: .
D: .

DNA: TGTGCCAGCAGTCGGACAGGGCAGAATGAAAAACTGTTTTTT
CDR3: CASSRTGQNEKLFF
V: TRBV2
J: TRBJ1-4
size: .
D: TRBD1

DNA: TGTGCCAGCAGCCCCCCACAATACGGGGCCAACGTCCTGACTTTC
CDR3: CASSPPQYGANVLTF
V: TRBV4-2
J: TRBJ2-6
size: .
D: .

DNA: TGCGCCAGCAGCCAAGATTGGGGACAGGGGGCTAACTATGGCTACACCTTC
CDR3: CASSQDWGQGANYGYTF
V: TRBV4-1
J: TRBJ1-2
size: .
D: TRBD1

DNA: TGTGCCATCAGTGATAGGGTCACCTACGAGCAGTACTTC
CDR3: CAISDRVTYEQYF
V: TRBV10-3
J: TRBJ2-7
size: .
D: .